These 5 T cell receptor beta chains share one sample of origin, sequenced in a study of T cell responses to AZD1222 COVID-19 vaccine. TCRdb's copy holds only in-frame clones and misses some; the assay was immunoSEQ multiplex PCR. The repertoire includes about 150,000 clones, 90% of them detected once, and about 19% sits in the top ten. Here the sequenced sample was peripheral blood, taken on day 0 of AZD1222 vaccination. The receptors were gathered from an adult in good health.

The chain combines TRBV4-1 with TRBJ2-1, with a tentative D call TRBD1 (6 bases). Germline V CDR1 and CDR2: MGHRA, YSYEKL. This CDR3 comprises 18 residues. V lost 2 bases and J 0 bases, leaving 17 bases between the germline ends. CDR3 protein: CASSQSRDILSSYNEQFF. In DNA, the CDR3 is TGCGCCAGCAGCCAATCCCGGGACATTTTAAGCTCCTACAATGAGCAGTTCTTC.

On this clone: Other nucleotide sequences from this sample produce the same CDR3. The rearrangement joins TRBV18 to TRBJ2-3; no clear D gene. V was clipped by 5 bases and J by 0 bases, with 9 bases between them. CDR3 size: 14 residues. Looked up from germline, CDR1 is KGHSH and CDR2 is LQKENI. The CDR3 sequence is CASSRTASTDTQYF. The CDR3, as DNA: TGTGCCAGCTCAAGGACGGCTAGCACAGATACGCAGTATTTT.

The rearrangement uses TRBV30 and TRBJ1-4; 8 nucleotides align to TRBD1. CDR1 and CDR2 (germline): GTSNPN, SVGIG (reference sequence). The V and J ends lost 4 bases and 0 bases, in that order; junction bases with no gene match: 4. The CDR3 has 15 amino acids. CDR3 residues: CAWNRGGATNEKLFF. The CDR3 region has the DNA TGTGCCTGGAACAGGGGGGGGGCAACTAATGAAAAACTGTTTTTT.

V gene TRBV27 combines with J gene TRBJ2-2; the D is unclear. Trimming cost V 3 bases and J 6 bases, with 14 bases left between them. This CDR3 has 15 amino acids. Germline lookup yields CDR1 MNHEY and CDR2 SMNVEV (reference sequence). The CDR3 DNA reads TGTGCCAGCAGTTTTGTTGGTGGGCTCCCCGGGGAGCTGTTTTTT. This translates into CASSFVGGLPGELFF.

This chain connects TRBV18 to TRBJ1-3, with D possibly TRBD1 on 6 matching bases. Trimming pared 4 bases from V and 0 bases from J, leaving 16 bases between. Germline CDR1 reads KGHSH; CDR2 reads LQKENI. This CDR3 region has 17 residues. The DNA of the CDR3 is TGTGCCAGCTCACTCCCGCGGGGGCTCGACTCTGGAAACACCATATATTTT. It specifies CASSLPRGLDSGNTIYF.